The 18 T cell receptor beta chains listed next were all sequenced from one sample in a study of shared clonotypes between healthy human individuals. Measured with immunoSEQ multiplex PCR; TCRdb has only the in-frame clones, and not every one. Among more than 1.2 million clones listed, 98% to 99% were seen once. Sequenced input: naive CD4+ T cells sorted from blood. Specified subset: CD45RA+ positively selected. All receptors come from a man aged 25 to 45 in good health.

The CDR3 nucleotides read TGTGCCATCAGTGAGTTTGGCGCCGGGGAGCTGTTTTTT. This codes for CAISEFGAGELFF. This sequence joins TRBV10-3 and TRBJ2-2; no reliable D call. Germline CDR1 is ENHRY and CDR2 is SYGVKD. This CDR3 has 13 amino acids. V lost 1 base and J lost 6, with 6 bases in between.

The V gene is TRBV28, the J gene TRBJ2-3; D is tentatively TRBD1 or TRBD2 (6 bases each). The CDR3 spans 16 residues. Germline V CDR1 and CDR2: MDHEN, SYDVKM. Between the trimmed V and J ends, which lost 1 base and 1 base, there was a span of 12 bases. The CDR3 spells CASSLSWRGGTDTQYF. As DNA, the CDR3 is TGTGCCAGCAGTTTATCATGGAGGGGGGGCACAGATACGCAGTATTTT.

The CDR3 reads CASSLVGDRPQHF. DNA for the CDR3: TGTGCCAGCAGCTTAGTAGGGGACCGGCCCCAGCATTTT. This rearrangement joins TRBV11-3 to TRBJ1-5; D might be TRBD1 (5 bases). Germline V gene data show CDR1 as SGHNT and CDR2 as YENEEA. With 1 base removed from V and 9 bases from J, the gap between germline ends came to 10 bases. CDR3 length: 13 amino acids. Together with reference TRBV11-3 and TRBJ1-5, the CDR3 gives the full variable domain: EAGVVQSPRYKIIEKKQPVAFWCNPISGHNTLYWYLQNLGQGPELLIRYENEEAVDDSQLPKDRFSAERLKGVDSTLKIQPAELGDSAVYLCASSLVGDRPQHFGDGTRLSIL.

This rearrangement joins TRBV28 to TRBJ1-5, with D tentatively TRBD1 (5 bases). This CDR3 is 17 amino acids long. Per germline, CDR1 MDHEN and CDR2 SYDVKM. V was pared by 1 base and J by 3 bases, with 16 bases between. CDR3 loop: CASSLYPGKGPNQPQHF. Here the CDR3 DNA reads TGTGCCAGCAGTTTATACCCAGGGAAAGGGCCCAATCAGCCCCAGCATTTT.

The genes are TRBV27 and TRBJ2-2, with D perhaps TRBD1 (6 bases). Trimming removed 6 bases at V and 8 bases at J, with 22 bases between. This CDR3 is 16 amino acids long. Germline CDR1 is MNHEY and CDR2 is SMNVEV (reference sequence). This CDR3 is CASRLGAATVLGELFF. In DNA form, the CDR3 reads TGTGCCAGCAGGCTGGGGGCGGCCACCGTCCTGGGGGAGCTGTTTTTT.

This clone has just one count. This sequence joins TRBV9 and TRBJ1-3; no reliable D call. The CDR3 has 15 amino acids. Germline V gene sequence: CDR1 SGDLS, CDR2 YYNGEE. V lost 0 bases and J 0 bases, leaving 7 bases between the germline ends. The CDR3 DNA is TGTGCCAGCAGCGTAGAGGCCACCTCTGGAAACACCATATATTTT. It translates to CASSVEATSGNTIYF.

V gene TRBV30 combines with J gene TRBJ2-1; D is possibly TRBD1 or TRBD2 (5 bases each). Between the trimmed V and J ends, which lost 2 bases and 8 bases, there was a span of 16 bases. This CDR3 contains 14 residues. Germline V gene lookup returns CDR1 GTSNPN and CDR2 SVGIG (reference sequence). The CDR3 here is CAWSLGTVGDEQFF. For the CDR3, the DNA is TGTGCCTGGAGTCTAGGGACGGTGGGGGATGAGCAGTTCTTC.

The CDR3 reads CASLSIRGEGINEKLFF. The DNA of the CDR3 is TGTGCCAGCTTAAGCATCAGGGGCGAAGGGATTAATGAAAAACTGTTTTTT. This chain uses TRBV7-9 with TRBJ1-4; TRBD1 is a possible D gene (6 bases). Germline V gives CDR1 SEHNR, CDR2 FQNEAQ (reference sequence). CDR3 length: 17 amino acids. V dropped 8 bases and J dropped 4 bases, with 23 bases sitting between them.

The chain combines TRBV6-6 with TRBJ2-7; D is uncertain. Per germline, CDR1 MNHNY and CDR2 SVGAGI (reference sequence). The V end lost 0 bases, the J end lost 3 bases, and 9 bases lay between the germline ends. The CDR3 is made up of 14 amino acids. The CDR3 DNA reads TGTGCCAGCAGTTACTCGTCGGTCGGCTACGAGCAGTACTTC. Its protein is CASSYSSVGYEQYF.

The chain employs TRBV18 and TRBJ2-7; 9 bases agree with TRBD1. The CDR3 consists of 16 residues. Germline-derived CDR1 and CDR2 are KGHSH and LQKENI. V shed 3 bases and J 5 bases; nucleotides not matched to a gene: 11. This CDR3 is CASSPGRDRAIHEQYF. The CDR3 coding sequence is TGTGCCAGCTCACCCGGCCGGGACAGGGCAATCCACGAGCAGTACTTC.

This chain connects TRBV6-1 to TRBJ2-5, with D unclear. The CDR3 contains 14 residues. Germline-derived CDR1 and CDR2 are MNHNS and SASEGT. V was pared by 4 bases and J by 5 bases, with 14 bases between. Here the CDR3 reads CASSATVSLETQYF. DNA of the CDR3: TGTGCCAGCAGTGCTACTGTGTCCTTGGAGACCCAGTACTTC.

CDR3 DNA: TGTGCCAGCAGCGCAGAGAACACTGAAGCTTTCTTT. It translates to CASSAENTEAFF. The chain recombines TRBV2 with TRBJ1-1; the D is unclear. Germline loops: CDR1 SNHLY, CDR2 FYNNEI. The CDR3 contains 12 residues. Trimming removed 6 bases from V and 1 base from J, with 6 bases in between.

Concerning this clone itself: This sample includes further DNA sequences coding for the same CDR3. The J gene is TRBJ2-5, the V gene TRBV19; no firm D call. The germline gives CDR1 LNHDA, CDR2 SQIVND (reference sequence). This CDR3 region has 11 residues. V lost 5 bases and J lost 5, with 6 bases in between. The CDR3 spells CASSSAETQYF. In nucleotides, the CDR3 is TGTGCCAGTAGTTCCGCGGAGACCCAGTACTTC. Based on the CDR3 plus reference TRBV19 and TRBJ2-5, the full variable domain is DGGITQSPKYLFRKEGQNVTLSCEQNLNHDAMYWYRQDPGQGLRLIYYSQIVNDFQKGDIAEGYSVSREKKESFPLTVTSAQKNPTAFYLCASSSAETQYFGPGTRLLVL.

The chain combines TRBV9 with TRBJ1-3; weak D call: TRBD1 (5 bases). V lost 4 bases and J lost 3, with 17 bases in between. The CDR3 extends over 16 amino acids. CDR1 is SGDLS and CDR2 is YYNGEE in the germline V gene. As DNA, the CDR3 is TGTGCCAGCAGCACCCGATGGGGGTTGGGTGGAAACACCATATATTTT. Translation: CASSTRWGLGGNTIYF.

The V and J genes are TRBV7-2 and TRBJ2-1, with a tentative D call TRBD1 (5 bases). The CDR3 consists of 14 residues. Trimming cost V 2 bases and J 9 bases, with 14 bases left between them. The germline gives CDR1 SGHTA, CDR2 FQGNSA. The DNA for the CDR3 is TGTGCCAGCAGCTTAAGTCTGGGGCTGCGTGAGCAGTTCTTC. As protein: CASSLSLGLREQFF. Together with reference TRBV7-2 and TRBJ2-1, the CDR3 gives the full variable domain: GAGVSQSPSNKVTEKGKDVELRCDPISGHTALYWYRQSLGQGLEFLIYFQGNSAPDKSGLPSDRFSAERTGGSVSTLTIQRTQQEDSAVYLCASSLSLGLREQFFGPGTRLTVL.

The chain employs TRBV7-8 and TRBJ2-1; 14 bases fit TRBD2. CDR1 and CDR2 (germline): SGHVS, FQNEAQ. With V trimmed by 8 bases and J by 4 bases, 7 bases remained unmatched. The CDR3 runs to 16 residues. The DNA for the CDR3 is TGTGCCAGCCGACGCGGGACTAGCGGGAGTTACAATGAGCAGTTCTTC. This gives the protein CASRRGTSGSYNEQFF.

The chain recombines TRBV28 with TRBJ1-2; TRBD1 agrees at 8 bases. Trimming at V came to 2 bases and at J to 7 bases, leaving 15 bases not matched to a gene. This CDR3 is 17 amino acids long. The V gene's germline CDR1 is MDHEN and CDR2 SYDVKM. Here the CDR3 reads CASSLTGSVGTGGGYTF. For the CDR3, the DNA is TGTGCCAGCAGTTTAACGGGTTCCGTCGGGACAGGTGGTGGCTACACCTTC.

The chain employs TRBV10-2 and TRBJ2-2; TRBD1 matches at 7 bases. The J segment lost 6 bases and the V segment lost 6 bases, leaving 13 bases of the junction unmatched. Germline CDR1 and CDR2: WSHSY and SAAADI. The CDR3 is made up of 16 amino acids. CDR3 sequence (DNA): TGCGCCAGCAGCCAAGGGGACAGCCCGAGGGCCGGGGAGCTGTTTTTT. Protein sequence: CASSQGDSPRAGELFF.